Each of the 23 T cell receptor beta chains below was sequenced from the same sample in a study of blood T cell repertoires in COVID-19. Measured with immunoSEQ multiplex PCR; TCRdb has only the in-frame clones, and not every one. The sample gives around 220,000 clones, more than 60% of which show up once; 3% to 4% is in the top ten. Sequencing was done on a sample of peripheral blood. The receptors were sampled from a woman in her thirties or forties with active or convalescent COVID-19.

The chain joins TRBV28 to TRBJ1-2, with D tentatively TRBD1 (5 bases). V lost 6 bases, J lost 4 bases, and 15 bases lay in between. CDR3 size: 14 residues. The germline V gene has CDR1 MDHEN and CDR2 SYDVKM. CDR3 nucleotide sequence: TGTGCCAGCAGCCAGGGATTTTTCTCCTATGGCTACACCTTC. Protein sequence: CASSQGFFSYGYTF.

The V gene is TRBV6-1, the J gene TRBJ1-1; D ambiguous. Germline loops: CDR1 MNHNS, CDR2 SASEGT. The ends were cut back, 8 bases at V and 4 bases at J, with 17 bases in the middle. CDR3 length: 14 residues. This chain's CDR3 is CASHWVEEGTEAFF. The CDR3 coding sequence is TGTGCCAGCCATTGGGTTGAGGAAGGCACTGAAGCTTTCTTT.

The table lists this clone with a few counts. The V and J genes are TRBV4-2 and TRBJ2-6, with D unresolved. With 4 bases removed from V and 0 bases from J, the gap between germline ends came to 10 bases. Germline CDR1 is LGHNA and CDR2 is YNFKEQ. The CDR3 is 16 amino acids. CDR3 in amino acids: CASSPSSNSGANVLTF. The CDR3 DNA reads TGTGCCAGCAGCCCGTCGAGTAACTCTGGGGCCAACGTCCTGACTTTC.

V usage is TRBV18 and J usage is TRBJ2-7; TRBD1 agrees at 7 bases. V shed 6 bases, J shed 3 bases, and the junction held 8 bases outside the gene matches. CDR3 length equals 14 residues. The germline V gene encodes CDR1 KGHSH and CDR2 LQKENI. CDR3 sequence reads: CASSPVRDSYEQYF. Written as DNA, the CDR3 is TGTGCCAGCTCCCCTGTCCGGGACAGCTACGAGCAGTACTTC. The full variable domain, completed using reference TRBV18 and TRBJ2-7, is NAGVMQNPRHLVRRRGQEARLRCSPMKGHSHVYWYRQLPEEGLKFMVYLQKENIIDESGMPKERFSAEFPKEGPSILRIQQVVRGDSAAYFCASSPVRDSYEQYFGPGTRLTVT.

In nucleotides, the CDR3 is TGTGCCAGCAGCCCCGTAAAAGGGGTGAACACTGAAGCTTTCTTT. Residues: CASSPVKGVNTEAFF. V gene TRBV6-5 combines with J gene TRBJ1-1; maybe TRBD1 (5 bases). This CDR3 is 15 amino acids long. Per germline, CDR1 MNHEY and CDR2 SVGAGI. With 6 bases removed from V and 0 bases from J, the gap between germline ends came to 14 bases.

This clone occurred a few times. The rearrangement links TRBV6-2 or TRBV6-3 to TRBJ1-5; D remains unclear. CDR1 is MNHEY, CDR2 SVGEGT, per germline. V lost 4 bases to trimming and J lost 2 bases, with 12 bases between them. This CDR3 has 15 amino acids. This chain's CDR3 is CASSWSGSRNQPQHF. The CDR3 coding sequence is TGTGCCAGCAGTTGGTCGGGGTCGCGCAATCAGCCCCAGCATTTT.

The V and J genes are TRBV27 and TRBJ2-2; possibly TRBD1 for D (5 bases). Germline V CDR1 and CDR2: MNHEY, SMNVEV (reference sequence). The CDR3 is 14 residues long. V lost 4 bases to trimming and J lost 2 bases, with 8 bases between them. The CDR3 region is CASSSDINTGELFF. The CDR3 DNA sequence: TGTGCCAGCAGTTCGGACATAAACACCGGGGAGCTGTTTTTT.

As DNA, the CDR3 is TGTGCCAGCAGTCGGACAGGGGGCACAGATACGCAGTATTTT. It translates to CASSRTGGTDTQYF. V usage is TRBV28 and J usage is TRBJ2-3; 9 positions match TRBD1. The germline V gene has CDR1 MDHEN and CDR2 SYDVKM. The CDR3 loop spans 14 amino acids. Unmatched junction bases numbered 1, after V lost 5 bases and J lost 1 base.

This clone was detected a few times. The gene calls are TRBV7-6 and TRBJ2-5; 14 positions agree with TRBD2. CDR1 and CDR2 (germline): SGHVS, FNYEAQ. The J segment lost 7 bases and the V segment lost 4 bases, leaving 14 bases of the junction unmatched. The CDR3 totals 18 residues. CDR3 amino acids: CASSYTPGTSGGLGTQYF. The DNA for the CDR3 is TGTGCCAGCAGCTACACGCCCGGGACTAGCGGGGGTCTCGGGACCCAGTACTTC.

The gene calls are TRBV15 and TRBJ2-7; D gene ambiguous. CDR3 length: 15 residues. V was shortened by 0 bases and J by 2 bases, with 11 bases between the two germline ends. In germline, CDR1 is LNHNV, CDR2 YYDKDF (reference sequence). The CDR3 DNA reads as TGTGCCACCAGCAGAGATTGGGCCGATACCTACGAGCAGTACGTC. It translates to CATSRDWADTYEQYV.

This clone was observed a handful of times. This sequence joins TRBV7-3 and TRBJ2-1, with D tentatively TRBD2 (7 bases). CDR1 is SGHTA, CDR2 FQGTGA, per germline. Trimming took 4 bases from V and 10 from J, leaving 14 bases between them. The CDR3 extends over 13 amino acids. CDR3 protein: CASSSRGGYEQFF. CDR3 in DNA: TGTGCCAGCAGCTCGAGGGGGGGCTACGAGCAGTTCTTC.

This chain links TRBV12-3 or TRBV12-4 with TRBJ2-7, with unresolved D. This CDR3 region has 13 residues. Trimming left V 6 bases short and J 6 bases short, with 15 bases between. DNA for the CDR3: TGTGCCAGCAGGTGGAGCCATGTAGGCGAGCAGTACTTC. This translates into CASRWSHVGEQYF.

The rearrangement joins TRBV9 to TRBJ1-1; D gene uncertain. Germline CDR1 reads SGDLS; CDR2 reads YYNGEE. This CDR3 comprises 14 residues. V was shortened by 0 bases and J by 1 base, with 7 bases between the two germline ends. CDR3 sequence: CASSVGHRNTEAFF. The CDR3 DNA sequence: TGTGCCAGCAGCGTAGGTCACAGGAACACTGAAGCTTTCTTT.

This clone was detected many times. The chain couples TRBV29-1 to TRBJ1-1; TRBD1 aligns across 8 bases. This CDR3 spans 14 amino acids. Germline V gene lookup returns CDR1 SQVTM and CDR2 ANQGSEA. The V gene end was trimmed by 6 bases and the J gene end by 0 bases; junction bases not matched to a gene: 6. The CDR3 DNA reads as TGCAGCGTCGGACAGGGCGGGATGAACACTGAAGCTTTCTTT. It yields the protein CSVGQGGMNTEAFF.

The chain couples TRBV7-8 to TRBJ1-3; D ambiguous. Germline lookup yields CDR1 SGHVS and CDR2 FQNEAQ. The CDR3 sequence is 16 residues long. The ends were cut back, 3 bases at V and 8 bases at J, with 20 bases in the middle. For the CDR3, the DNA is TGTGCCAGCAGCTTCCGTTTAGACATGTACGGGGACACCATATATTTT. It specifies CASSFRLDMYGDTIYF.

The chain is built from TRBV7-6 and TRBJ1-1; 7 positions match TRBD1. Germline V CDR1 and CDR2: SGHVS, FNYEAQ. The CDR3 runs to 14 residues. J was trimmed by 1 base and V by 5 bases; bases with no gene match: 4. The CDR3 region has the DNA TGTGCCAGCAGCCTCAGGGGGACGAACACTGAAGCTTTCTTT. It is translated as CASSLRGTNTEAFF.

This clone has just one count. The CDR3: CASSTGLAGATDTQYF. DNA of the CDR3: TGCGCCAGCAGTACCGGACTAGCGGGGGCCACAGATACGCAGTATTTT. V is TRBV10-1 and J is TRBJ2-3; 13 bases map to TRBD2. CDR3 length: 16 residues. CDR1 is WNHNN, CDR2 SYGVQD, per germline (reference sequence). With 5 bases clipped from V and 2 bases from J, the junction kept 4 bases outside the gene matches.

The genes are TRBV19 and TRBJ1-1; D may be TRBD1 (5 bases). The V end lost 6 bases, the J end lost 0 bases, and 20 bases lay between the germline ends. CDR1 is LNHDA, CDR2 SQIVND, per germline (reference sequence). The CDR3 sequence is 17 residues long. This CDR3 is CASSPGAGRNMNTEAFF. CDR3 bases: TGTGCCAGTAGCCCCGGGGCGGGACGTAACATGAACACTGAAGCTTTCTTT.

CDR3 in DNA: TGTGCCAGCAGCGTAGGTCTGGGCGGGACCGGGGAGCTGTTTTTT. Translation: CASSVGLGGTGELFF. The gene calls are TRBV9 and TRBJ2-2; the D gene is possibly TRBD2 (5 bases). The germline V gene has CDR1 SGDLS and CDR2 YYNGEE. The CDR3 runs 15 residues. V lost 0 bases and J 5 bases, leaving 11 bases between the germline ends.

The CDR3 nucleotides are TGCGCCAGCAGCCCCTACGGGACAGGGAGTTCACCCCTCCACTTT. As protein: CASSPYGTGSSPLHF. The chain links TRBV5-1 to TRBJ1-6; TRBD1 agrees at 9 bases. The CDR3 totals 15 residues. V shed 4 bases and J 9 bases; nucleotides not matched to a gene: 8. Germline CDR1 reads SGHRS; CDR2 reads YFSETQ.

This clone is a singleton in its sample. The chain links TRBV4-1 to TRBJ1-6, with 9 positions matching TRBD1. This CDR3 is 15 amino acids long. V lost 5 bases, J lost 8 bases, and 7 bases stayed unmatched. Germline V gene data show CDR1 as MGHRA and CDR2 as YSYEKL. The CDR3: CASSYRDREHSPLHF. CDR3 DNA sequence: TGCGCCAGCAGCTACCGGGACAGGGAACATTCACCCCTCCACTTT.

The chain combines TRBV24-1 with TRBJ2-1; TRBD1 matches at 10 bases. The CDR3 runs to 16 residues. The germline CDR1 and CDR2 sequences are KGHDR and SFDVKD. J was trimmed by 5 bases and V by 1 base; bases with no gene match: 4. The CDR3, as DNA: TGTGCCACCAGTGATTTAAGGACAGGGGGGCACAATGAGCAGTTCTTC. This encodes CATSDLRTGGHNEQFF.

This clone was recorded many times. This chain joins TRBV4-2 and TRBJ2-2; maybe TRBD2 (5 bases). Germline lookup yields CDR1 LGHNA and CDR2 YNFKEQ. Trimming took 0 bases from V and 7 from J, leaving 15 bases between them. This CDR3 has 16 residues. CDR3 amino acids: CASSQDRRREGGELFF. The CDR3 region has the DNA TGTGCCAGCAGCCAAGACCGACGTCGAGAGGGCGGGGAGCTGTTTTTT.